The 10 T cell receptor beta chains below all came from one sample that was sequenced in a study of graft-versus-host responses after intestinal transplantation. The protocol was immunoSEQ multiplex PCR, while the TCRdb copy is restricted to in-frame clones and leaves out a portion. The sample records 150,000 or so clones, 92% being singletons. These receptors' antigens are unknown. The sequences come from unstimulated CD4+ T cells sorted from spleen or lymph node cells, collected before intestinal transplant. All receptors derive from a human donor who received an intestinal transplant.

This clone was observed a single time. This rearrangement joins TRBV4-2 to TRBJ2-1; no definite D call. CDR3 length: 14 amino acids. CDR1 is LGHNA and CDR2 is YNFKEQ in the germline V gene. Between the trimmed V and J ends, which lost 0 bases and 9 bases, there was a span of 12 bases. This chain's CDR3 is CASSQDQRLTEQFF. CDR3 DNA: TGTGCCAGCAGCCAAGATCAGCGACTCACTGAGCAGTTCTTC.

This clone was counted only a few times. The chain recombines TRBV4-1 with TRBJ1-5, with D hard to call. This CDR3 comprises 14 residues. Between the trimmed V and J ends, which lost 1 base and 3 bases, there was a span of 7 bases. The germline V gene encodes CDR1 MGHRA and CDR2 YSYEKL. CDR3 coding DNA: TGCGCCAGCAGCCAAGGCTCAGTCAATCAGCCCCAGCATTTT. Its protein product is CASSQGSVNQPQHF.

The rearrangement joins TRBV7-2 to TRBJ2-5; D is perhaps TRBD1 (8 bases). Germline V gene lookup returns CDR1 SGHTA and CDR2 FQGNSA. V was shortened by 5 bases and J by 1 base, with 17 bases between the two germline ends. The CDR3 runs to 16 residues. The CDR3 region is CASSLSGTGLQETQYF. The CDR3 DNA follows: TGTGCCAGCAGCCTAAGCGGGACAGGCCTCCAAGAGACCCAGTACTTC.

The CDR3 here is CASSSFRGLHTEAFF. The CDR3 region has the DNA TGTGCCAGCAGTTCCTTCAGGGGGTTACACACTGAAGCTTTCTTT. J is TRBJ1-1 and V is TRBV6-6; 7 bases fit TRBD1. The CDR3 consists of 15 residues. The ends lost 4 bases at V and 3 bases at J; junction bases unmatched: 8. Germline assignment: CDR1 MNHNY and CDR2 SVGAGI (reference sequence).

The chain recombines TRBV7-2 with TRBJ2-5; the match to TRBD2 covers 12 bases. The germline V gene encodes CDR1 SGHTA and CDR2 FQGNSA. This CDR3 region has 17 residues. V trimming: 0 bases; J trimming: 5 bases; junction bases outside the gene matches: 7. Here the CDR3 reads CASSLAGLAGSGETQYF. The CDR3 nucleotides are TGTGCCAGCAGCTTAGCCGGACTAGCGGGATCTGGGGAGACCCAGTACTTC.

V and J are TRBV7-9 and TRBJ2-4; D is unresolved. The CDR3 is 15 residues long. Trimming stripped 0 bases from V and 12 bases from J, with 18 bases between. Germline V gene sequence: CDR1 SEHNR, CDR2 FQNEAQ (reference sequence). CDR3 DNA sequence: TGTGCCAGCAGCTTAGCTTTGGCAGCCGTTGAGACTCAGTACTTC. Translated: CASSLALAAVETQYF. Variable domain in full (rest from reference TRBV7-9 and TRBJ2-4): DTGVSQNPRHKITKRGQNVTFRCDPISEHNRLYWYRQTLGQGPEFLTYFQNEAQLEKSRLLSDRFSAERPKGSFSTLEIQRTEQGDSAMYLCASSLALAAVETQYFGAGTRLSVL.

This clone was seen a single time. Here the CDR3 DNA reads TGCGCCAGCAGCTTGGTGCAGGAGAACACTGAAGCTTTCTTT. Translating gives CASSLVQENTEAFF. This sequence joins TRBV5-1 and TRBJ1-1; no reliable D call. The V end was cut by 0 bases, the J end by 1 base, with 7 bases between. Germline CDR1 SGHRS, CDR2 YFSETQ. This CDR3 is built from 14 residues.

V usage is TRBV5-6 and J usage is TRBJ2-1; D gene unclear. Germline V CDR1 and CDR2: SGHDT, YYEEEE. Trimming removed 2 bases from V and 0 bases from J, with 9 bases in between. The CDR3 has 15 residues. CDR3 amino acids: CASSFDTASYNEQFF. CDR3 nucleotide sequence: TGTGCCAGCAGCTTTGACACAGCCTCCTACAATGAGCAGTTCTTC.

J is TRBJ2-1 and V is TRBV5-1; 7 bases align to TRBD2. Germline V gene sequence: CDR1 SGHRS, CDR2 YFSETQ. V was clipped by 5 bases and J by 5 bases; unmatched bases: 10. This CDR3 is built from 15 residues. In DNA form, the CDR3 reads TGCGCCAGCAGTTTTTTGGCGGGAGCTAACAATGAGCAGTTCTTC. It yields the protein CASSFLAGANNEQFF.

J is TRBJ1-2 and V is TRBV7-3, with D possibly TRBD1 on 5 matching bases. Germline V gene sequence: CDR1 SGHTA, CDR2 FQGTGA. The CDR3 extends over 13 amino acids. The V gene lost 5 bases and the J gene lost 3 bases, with 10 bases spanning the gap. CDR3 nucleotides: TGTGCCAGCAGCCCCGACAGAGACTATGGCTACACCTTC. Protein sequence: CASSPDRDYGYTF.